Each of the 11 T cell receptor beta chains below was sequenced from the same sample in a study of radiotherapy plus CTLA-4 blockade in lung cancer. The data were produced by immunoSEQ multiplex PCR, yet TCRdb's version contains in-frame clones alone and is incomplete. The sample yields around 18,000 clones, approximately 85% seen once. Sample: peripheral blood, taken from a patient treated with radiotherapy plus ipilimumab. The receptor source for this set is a human donor with non-small cell lung cancer whose response to radiotherapy plus ipilimumab could not be evaluated.

CDR3 in amino acids: CASSLSTLGTGGKQYF. The CDR3 nucleotides are TGTGCCAGCAGCTTATCCACCCTCGGGACAGGGGGTAAGCAGTACTTC. The V call is TRBV7-9, the J call TRBJ2-7; 11 bases line up with TRBD1. This CDR3 region has 16 residues. Trimming took 2 bases from V and 8 from J; bases not matched to a gene: 11. Germline V gene sequence: CDR1 SEHNR, CDR2 FQNEAQ (reference sequence). The complete variable domain, with remaining parts taken from reference TRBV7-9 and TRBJ2-7, reads DTGVSQNPRHKITKRGQNVTFRCDPISEHNRLYWYRQTLGQGPEFLTYFQNEAQLEKSRLLSDRFSAERPKGSFSTLEIQRTEQGDSAMYLCASSLSTLGTGGKQYFGPGTRLTVT.

The chain is built from TRBV7-3 and TRBJ1-2, with 11 bases matching TRBD1. From germline, CDR1 is SGHTA and CDR2 FQGTGA. This CDR3 region has 14 residues. V lost 3 bases and J lost 5; bases outside the gene matches: 2. The CDR3 spells CASSFGDRGYGYTF. CDR3 DNA sequence: TGTGCCAGCAGCTTCGGGGACAGGGGGTATGGCTACACCTTC.

The J gene is TRBJ2-2, the V gene TRBV29-1; 11 nucleotides match TRBD1. With V trimmed by 4 bases and J by 2 bases, 3 bases remained unmatched. Per the germline V gene, CDR1 is SQVTM and CDR2 is ANQGSEA. The CDR3 is 15 residues long. Written as DNA, the CDR3 is TGCAGCGTTGGGGACAGGGGGGCCAACACCGGGGAGCTGTTTTTT. Encoded protein: CSVGDRGANTGELFF.

CDR3 residues: CASSSRDKHGYTF. DNA of the CDR3: TGTGCCAGCAGCTCCCGGGACAAACATGGCTACACCTTC. The rearrangement links TRBV6-5 to TRBJ1-2; the D gene is possibly TRBD1 (6 bases). The CDR3 is 13 residues long. Trimming took off 6 bases at V and 6 bases at J, with 14 bases between the two ends. Germline V gives CDR1 MNHEY, CDR2 SVGAGI.

This rearrangement joins TRBV28 to TRBJ1-6; D remains unclear. Germline assignment: CDR1 MDHEN and CDR2 SYDVKM. This CDR3 contains 13 residues. V gave up 9 bases and J gave up 0 bases, with 6 bases separating them. CDR3 in amino acids: CASLSSYNSPLHF. The CDR3 DNA is TGTGCCAGTCTGAGCTCCTATAATTCACCCCTCCACTTT.

The rearrangement links TRBV27 to TRBJ2-7, with 7 bases that match TRBD1. Per germline, CDR1 MNHEY and CDR2 SMNVEV (reference sequence). The CDR3 contains 17 residues. With V trimmed by 7 bases and J by 0 bases, 15 bases remained unmatched. The CDR3 DNA reads TGTGCCAGCATGGGTCGTAGACAGGGCCGTGGCTCCTACGAGCAGTACTTC. Its translation is CASMGRRQGRGSYEQYF.

The chain combines TRBV15 with TRBJ1-4, with 8 positions matching TRBD1. V shed 1 base and J 7 bases; nucleotides not matched to a gene: 8. The CDR3 sequence is 16 residues long. Germline lookup yields CDR1 LNHNV and CDR2 YYDKDF (reference sequence). CDR3 nucleotide sequence: TGTGCCACCAGCAGAGTCAGATCGGGACAGGTTGAAAAACTGTTTTTT. Amino acid sequence: CATSRVRSGQVEKLFF.

The rearrangement links TRBV29-1 to TRBJ1-2, with unresolved D. The germline CDR1 and CDR2 sequences are SQVTM and ANQGSEA. The CDR3 covers 12 residues. V lost 6 bases and J 9 bases, leaving 17 bases between the germline ends. The CDR3 nucleotides are TGCAGCGTGGAGTCGCCAGGAGGAAGCTACACCTTC. Its translation is CSVESPGGSYTF.

The V and J genes are TRBV5-4 and TRBJ2-3; D might be TRBD2 (6 bases). Trimming cost V 6 bases and J 2 bases, with 16 bases left between them. The length of the CDR3 is 15 residues. The V gene's germline CDR1 is SGHNT and CDR2 YYREEE (reference sequence). The DNA for the CDR3 is TGTGCCAGCACCCGGCGGGGCGGGATCACAGATACGCAGTATTTT. This gives the protein CASTRRGGITDTQYF.

The V gene is TRBV10-3, the J gene TRBJ1-3, with D possibly matching TRBD1 (5 bases). The CDR3 totals 14 residues. Germline V gene sequence: CDR1 ENHRY, CDR2 SYGVKD. V dropped 6 bases and J dropped 3 bases, with 12 bases sitting between them. CDR3 residues: CAISNQGSGNTIYF. CDR3 bases: TGTGCCATCAGCAACCAGGGTAGTGGAAACACCATATATTTT.

This clone has just one count. V and J are TRBV5-1 and TRBJ2-5; D might be TRBD2 (5 bases). Trimming stripped 6 bases from V and 5 bases from J, with 29 bases between. This CDR3 comprises 18 residues. Germline CDR1 reads SGHRS; CDR2 reads YFSETQ. The DNA for the CDR3 is TGCGCCAGCACCTCCGATAGCGCGAGTCTAAAGAGAGGGGAGACCCAGTACTTC. Protein: CASTSDSASLKRGETQYF.